What follows are 25 T cell receptor beta chains derived from one specimen sequenced in a study of shared clonotypes between healthy human individuals. Sequencing used immunoSEQ multiplex PCR; TCRdb keeps in-frame clones, though not all of them. The sample has about 2.4 million clones, roughly 92% seen once; the top ten hold roughly 0.15%. Specimen: naive CD4+ T cells sorted from blood. Subset of the sample: CD45RA+ positively selected. These receptors were obtained from a man aged 18 to 29 in good health.

As for this clone: This sample also contains other DNA sequences that code for the same CDR3. The gene calls are TRBV4-1 and TRBJ2-7, with TRBD1 matching over 7 bases. From germline, CDR1 is MGHRA and CDR2 YSYEKL. This CDR3 is 14 amino acids long. V was pared by 3 bases and J by 3 bases, with 5 bases of the junction left unmatched. CDR3 loop: CASSHPDRVYEQYF. In DNA form, the CDR3 reads TGCGCCAGCAGCCACCCCGACAGGGTCTACGAGCAGTACTTC.

This clone occurred once. This chain uses TRBV10-1 with TRBJ2-3; possibly TRBD1 for D (6 bases). V dropped 5 bases and J dropped 5 bases, with 11 bases sitting between them. Germline V lookup: CDR1 WNHNN, CDR2 SYGVQD (reference sequence). CDR3 length equals 13 residues. Here the CDR3 reads CASSPPGVDTQYF. In DNA form, the CDR3 reads TGCGCCAGCAGTCCACCAGGGGTAGATACGCAGTATTTT.

The chain recombines TRBV6-1 with TRBJ1-6; D possibly corresponds to TRBD1 (6 bases). The CDR3 length is 17 residues. The V gene's germline CDR1 is MNHNS and CDR2 SASEGT. Trimming took off 4 bases at V and 0 bases at J, with 13 bases between the two ends. CDR3 loop: CASSVLQGSSYNSPLHF. CDR3 in DNA: TGTGCCAGCAGTGTTTTACAGGGAAGCTCCTATAATTCACCCCTCCACTTT.

The chain uses TRBV7-2 and TRBJ2-5; D is perhaps TRBD2 (6 bases). Trimming stripped 3 bases from V and 2 bases from J, with 13 bases between. Germline V CDR1 and CDR2: SGHTA, FQGNSA. CDR3 length: 15 amino acids. DNA of the CDR3: TGTGCCAGCAGCTTTCCGACTAGTCAGCAAGAGACCCAGTACTTC. It specifies CASSFPTSQQETQYF.

This clone appeared a single time. The V and J genes are TRBV5-8 and TRBJ2-1; D may be TRBD1 (6 bases). Germline CDR1 and CDR2: SGHTS and YDEGEE. The CDR3 contains 13 residues. V lost 6 bases and J 8 bases, leaving 15 bases between the germline ends. CDR3 DNA sequence: TGTGCCAGCACCATTACAGGGAGAGATGAGCAGTTCTTC. Residues: CASTITGRDEQFF.

The rearrangement links TRBV18 to TRBJ1-2; no firm D call. Trimming removed 0 bases at V and 7 bases at J, with 15 bases between. This CDR3 comprises 15 residues. Germline V gives CDR1 KGHSH, CDR2 LQKENI. CDR3 sequence: CASSPPGDLAGGYTF. In DNA form, the CDR3 reads TGTGCCAGCTCACCACCGGGAGACCTGGCGGGTGGCTACACCTTC.

V and J are TRBV11-3 and TRBJ2-3, with 12 bases that match TRBD2. The CDR3 contains 17 residues. Germline CDR1 and CDR2: SGHNT and YENEEA. With V trimmed by 2 bases and J by 5 bases, 8 bases remained unmatched. This chain's CDR3 is CASSLSRQGLAGDTQYF. CDR3 bases: TGTGCCAGCAGCTTATCCCGTCAGGGACTAGCGGGAGATACGCAGTATTTT.

The CDR3 bases are TGTGCCAGTAGTATAATCGGGGGTCAGAGCAATCAGCCCCAGCATTTT. This translates into CASSIIGGQSNQPQHF. The rearrangement joins TRBV19 to TRBJ1-5; tentatively, D is TRBD1 (5 bases). CDR3 length: 16 amino acids. The germline V and J ends were trimmed by 2 bases and 1 base, with 12 bases remaining between them. The germline gives CDR1 LNHDA, CDR2 SQIVND (reference sequence).

This clone was counted a single time. J is TRBJ1-1 and V is TRBV7-9; 9 bases fit TRBD1. The germline gives CDR1 SEHNR, CDR2 FQNEAQ (reference sequence). This CDR3 is built from 13 residues. V lost 8 bases and J lost 0; bases outside the gene matches: 1. This CDR3 is CASDRGVNTEAFF. As DNA, the CDR3 is TGTGCCAGCGACAGGGGGGTGAACACTGAAGCTTTCTTT.

The chain links TRBV14 to TRBJ1-1; the D is unclear. Germline values: CDR1 SGHDN, CDR2 FVKESK. This CDR3 spans 12 amino acids. Trimming cost V 6 bases and J 4 bases, with 9 bases left between them. CDR3: CASSSTRTEAFF. CDR3 DNA sequence: TGTGCCAGCAGTTCGACTCGCACTGAAGCTTTCTTT.

The chain is built from TRBV30 and TRBJ2-7; weak D call: TRBD1 (7 bases). This CDR3 is built from 15 residues. Germline CDR1 reads GTSNPN; CDR2 reads SVGIG (reference sequence). The germline V and J ends were trimmed by 2 bases and 0 bases, with 14 bases remaining between them. CDR3 DNA sequence: TGTGCCTGGAGTTACAGGGGACTGAGCTCCTACGAGCAGTACTTC. It translates to CAWSYRGLSSYEQYF.

This clone was counted once. This chain uses TRBV6-4 with TRBJ1-5; weak D call: TRBD1 (5 bases). V was shortened by 10 bases and J by 5 bases, with 18 bases between the two germline ends. CDR1 is MRHNA and CDR2 is SNTAGT in the germline V gene. The CDR3 contains 14 residues. Here the CDR3 DNA reads TGTGCCACCTTTGGGGGAAAGGGAGATCAGCCCCAGCATTTT. It is translated as CATFGGKGDQPQHF.

The chain couples TRBV2 to TRBJ1-4; 7 bases fit TRBD1. V was clipped by 8 bases and J by 0 bases; unmatched bases: 6. Germline V gene lookup returns CDR1 SNHLY and CDR2 FYNNEI. This CDR3 is 15 amino acids long. The CDR3 region is CASRDSGATNEKLFF. In DNA, the CDR3 is TGTGCCAGCCGGGACAGCGGAGCAACTAATGAAAAACTGTTTTTT.

This chain uses TRBV6-5 with TRBJ2-7; 14 bases fit TRBD2. The CDR3 runs 15 residues. The junction had 7 bases not matched to a gene; V was cut back by 5 bases and J by 7 bases. CDR1 and CDR2 (germline): MNHEY, SVGAGI. CDR3 sequence: CASSPRLAGGWEQYF. CDR3 in DNA: TGTGCCAGCAGTCCCCGACTAGCGGGAGGGTGGGAGCAGTACTTC.

This CDR3 reads CASSRTGTSGDEQFF. CDR3 DNA sequence: TGCGCCAGCAGCCGAACCGGGACTAGCGGGGATGAGCAGTTCTTC. The chain employs TRBV5-1 and TRBJ2-1; 13 nucleotides align to TRBD2. The CDR3 consists of 15 residues. Germline-derived CDR1 and CDR2 are SGHRS and YFSETQ. V trimming: 4 bases; J trimming: 8 bases; junction bases outside the gene matches: 6.

J is TRBJ2-7 and V is TRBV9; TRBD1 matches 7 bases. Per germline, CDR1 SGDLS and CDR2 YYNGEE. The CDR3 runs to 17 residues. After removal of 0 bases from V and 5 bases from J, the junction contained 14 bases not matched to a gene. CDR3 coding DNA: TGTGCCAGCAGCGTAGGATTTATTGGGACAGCGCCTCACGAGCAGTACTTC. It encodes CASSVGFIGTAPHEQYF.

Comments on this clone: The same CDR3 arises from other DNA sequences in this sample as well. The chain carries TRBV18 and TRBJ2-5; unclear D gene. V lost 2 bases and J lost 2, with 9 bases in between. The CDR3 is made up of 14 amino acids. Germline values: CDR1 KGHSH, CDR2 LQKENI. In DNA, the CDR3 is TGTGCCAGCTCACCATTGGGTTTACAAGAGACCCAGTACTTC. Its translation: CASSPLGLQETQYF. Full variable domain (remainder filled in from reference TRBV18 and TRBJ2-5): NAGVMQNPRHLVRRRGQEARLRCSPMKGHSHVYWYRQLPEEGLKFMVYLQKENIIDESGMPKERFSAEFPKEGPSILRIQQVVRGDSAAYFCASSPLGLQETQYFGPGTRLLVL.

The chain has TRBV7-8 and TRBJ1-2, with 7 bases fitting TRBD1. J lost 4 bases, V lost 3 bases, and 5 bases had no gene match. CDR3 size: 14 residues. The germline gives CDR1 SGHVS, CDR2 FQNEAQ. CDR3 sequence reads: CASSFGQEAYGYTF. Written as DNA, the CDR3 is TGTGCCAGCAGCTTCGGACAGGAAGCCTATGGCTACACCTTC.

This chain connects TRBV18 to TRBJ1-6; D is perhaps TRBD1 (6 bases). This CDR3 is built from 16 residues. The V and J ends lost 3 bases and 7 bases respectively, with 16 bases between them. Germline V gives CDR1 KGHSH, CDR2 LQKENI. DNA of the CDR3: TGTGCCAGCTCACCTCGGACAGCCGATATAAATTCACCCCTCCACTTT. This sequence encodes CASSPRTADINSPLHF.

The chain has TRBV20-1 and TRBJ2-7; D gene ambiguous. Trimming took off 5 bases at V and 9 bases at J, with 11 bases between the two ends. CDR1 DFQATT and CDR2 SNEGSKA come from the germline V gene (reference sequence). This CDR3 spans 10 amino acids. The CDR3 DNA reads as TGCAGTGCTGGCTACTCCGGGCAGTACTTC. The encoded protein is CSAGYSGQYF.

The J gene is TRBJ1-5, the V gene TRBV21-1; the table's D call of TRBD1 was not tested on the DNA. TRBV21-1 is recorded as a pseudogene. The CDR3 has 17 amino acids. This CDR3 is CASSAFRGQGSNQPQHF. As DNA, the CDR3 is TGTGCCAGCAGCGCCTTTCGTGGACAGGGAAGCAATCAGCCCCAGCATTTT.

V is TRBV5-6 and J is TRBJ1-1; the match to TRBD1 covers 8 bases. The CDR3 contains 17 residues. Germline V gene data show CDR1 as SGHDT and CDR2 as YYEEEE. With 4 bases clipped from V and 2 bases from J, the junction kept 13 bases outside the gene matches. The CDR3 is CASSRTGGKLTNTEAFF. The DNA for the CDR3 is TGTGCCAGCAGCCGAACAGGGGGTAAGCTGACTAACACTGAAGCTTTCTTT.

V usage is TRBV10-2 and J usage is TRBJ2-5; 7 bases line up with TRBD1. V lost 10 bases and J lost 2; bases outside the gene matches: 13. CDR3 length equals 15 residues. Germline V gene data show CDR1 as WSHSY and CDR2 as SAAADI. CDR3 protein: CATRSATGYQETQYF. The CDR3 coding sequence is TGCGCCACCCGGTCAGCGACAGGGTATCAAGAGACCCAGTACTTC.

This clone was recorded only once. The CDR3 sequence is CASSLGTGEREQFF. CDR3 DNA sequence: TGTGCCAGCAGCTTAGGGACAGGGGAACGGGAGCAGTTCTTC. The chain carries TRBV7-9 and TRBJ2-1; TRBD1 matches at 9 bases. The CDR3 sequence is 14 residues long. J lost 10 bases, V lost 1 base, and 5 bases had no gene match. Germline assignment: CDR1 SEHNR and CDR2 FQNEAQ (reference sequence).

This chain connects TRBV28 to TRBJ1-2; D remains ambiguous. The CDR3 runs 16 residues. The V end was cut by 1 base, the J end by 2 bases, with 14 bases between. Per germline, CDR1 MDHEN and CDR2 SYDVKM. The CDR3 loop reads CASSLFATLQNYGYTF. As DNA, the CDR3 is TGTGCCAGCAGTTTATTCGCGACGCTTCAAAACTATGGCTACACCTTC.